This is a list of T cell receptor beta chains from one sample in a study of neurological immune-mediated disorders. TCRdb re-derived calls from the 5' RACE reads in MiXCR, one entry per CDR3 protein. The sample consists of about 74,000 distinct CDR3 sequences, roughly 5.5% of them appearing once. The sequencing input was PBMCs. These receptors all come from a man aged 18 to 30 with multiple sclerosis. CDR3s include the opening cysteine and the closing phenylalanine or tryptophan. The order of the fields is CDR3 protein, CDR3 DNA, clone size, J gene, D gene, V gene. D genes are given only for firm matches. Clone size is stated in some rows and not others, as once, few, many or a class when expanded.

CDR3: CSASGGSSYNEQFF; DNA: TGCAGTGCTAGCGGGGGGAGCTCCTACAATGAGCAGTTCTTC; size: .; J: TRBJ2-1; D: TRBD2; V: TRBV20-1
CDR3: CASSLRGGPNEKLFF; DNA: TGTGCCAGCAGTTTAAGGGGGGGACCTAATGAAAAACTGTTTTTT; size: many; J: TRBJ1-4; D: .; V: TRBV28
CDR3: CASSSLGQNTEAFF; DNA: TGTGCCAGCAGCTCCCTCGGACAGAACACTGAAGCTTTCTTT; size: .; J: TRBJ1-1; D: .; V: TRBV7-9
CDR3: CASSGAGGGTEAFF; DNA: TGTGCCAGCAGCGGGGCCGGCGGGGGCACTGAAGCTTTCTTT; size: many; J: TRBJ1-1; D: .; V: TRBV9
CDR3: CASSKGQGADEQFF; DNA: TGTGCCAGCAGTAAGGGACAGGGGGCGGATGAGCAGTTCTTC; size: many; J: TRBJ2-1; D: TRBD1; V: TRBV5-5
CDR3: CASTMWDRENSPLHF; DNA: TGTGCCAGCACCATGTGGGACAGGGAAAATTCACCCCTCCACTTT; size: many; J: TRBJ1-6; D: TRBD1; V: TRBV5-6
CDR3: CASSESGRGEQFF; DNA: TGTGCCAGCAGTGAATCGGGACGCGGTGAGCAGTTCTTC; size: .; J: TRBJ2-1; D: .; V: TRBV2
CDR3: CASSSQGSGYTF; DNA: TGTGCCAGCAGCTCGCAGGGGAGTGGCTACACCTTC; size: many; J: TRBJ1-2; D: .; V: TRBV11-1
CDR3: CASSPGTSGAFTDTQYF; DNA: TGCGCCAGCAGCCCGGGGACTAGCGGGGCATTCACAGATACGCAGTATTTT; size: many; J: TRBJ2-3; D: TRBD2; V: TRBV5-1
CDR3: CATLEGSRGNQPQHF; DNA: TGTGCCACCTTGGAGGGAAGTCGGGGCAATCAGCCCCAGCATTTT; size: many; J: TRBJ1-5; D: .; V: TRBV7-2
CDR3: CSARGDSSYNSPLNF; DNA: TGCAGTGCTAGAGGGGATAGCTCCTATAATTCACCCCTCAACTTT; size: many; J: TRBJ1-6; D: .; V: TRBV20-1
CDR3: CASSTGGSTEAFF; DNA: TGTGCCAGCAGTACGGGGGGAAGCACTGAAGCTTTCTTT; size: many; J: TRBJ1-1; D: .; V: TRBV6-6
CDR3: CASSGQGNSPLNF; DNA: TGTGCCAGCAGCGGACAGGGAAATTCACCCCTCAACTTT; size: few; J: TRBJ1-6; D: TRBD1; V: TRBV13
CDR3: CASSYSKGQLFF; DNA: TGTGCCAGCAGTTACTCAAAAGGACAGCTGTTTTTT; size: many; J: TRBJ1-4; D: .; V: TRBV6-5
CDR3: CSARGGLVSYNEQFF; DNA: TGCAGTGCCAGGGGGGGACTTGTCTCCTACAATGAGCAGTTCTTC; size: many; J: TRBJ2-1; D: .; V: TRBV20-1
CDR3: CASSLIWRSNTGELFF; DNA: TGTGCCAGCAGTTTGATATGGAGGTCGAACACCGGGGAGCTGTTTTTT; size: many; J: TRBJ2-2; D: .; V: TRBV12-3/TRBV12-4
CDR3: CASSTRQGVGNQPQHF; DNA: TGTGCCAGCAGTACGAGGCAGGGGGTGGGCAATCAGCCCCAGCATTTT; size: many; J: TRBJ1-5; D: TRBD1; V: TRBV12-3/TRBV12-4
CDR3: CSASRAGSYNEQFF; DNA: TGCAGTGCTAGTAGAGCGGGGTCCTACAATGAGCAGTTCTTC; size: many; J: TRBJ2-1; D: TRBD2; V: TRBV20-1
CDR3: CASSPQTKFQPQHF; DNA: TGTGCCAGCAGCCCCCAGACGAAGTTTCAGCCCCAGCATTTT; size: many; J: TRBJ1-5; D: .; V: TRBV7-9
CDR3: CSARRAGETQYF; DNA: TGCAGTGCTAGGAGAGCGGGAGAGACCCAGTACTTC; size: many; J: TRBJ2-5; D: .; V: TRBV20-1
CDR3: CSPTSGASTDTQYF; DNA: TGCAGTCCCACCTCGGGGGCGAGCACAGATACGCAGTATTTT; size: many; J: TRBJ2-3; D: .; V: TRBV20-1
CDR3: CASSPGNRPGQGTSDTQYF; DNA: TGTGCCAGCAGCCCAGGAAACCGTCCGGGACAGGGAACCTCAGATACGCAGTATTTT; size: many; J: TRBJ2-3; D: TRBD1; V: TRBV7-2
CDR3: CASSVQAPSYNEQFF; DNA: TGTGCCAGCAGCGTACAGGCGCCTTCCTACAATGAGCAGTTCTTC; size: many; J: TRBJ2-1; D: .; V: TRBV9
CDR3: CASSLGDGTLEDGYTF; DNA: TGCGCCAGCAGCTTGGGGGATGGGACTTTGGAGGATGGCTACACCTTC; size: many; J: TRBJ1-2; D: .; V: TRBV5-1
CDR3: CASSLWEGSGTEAFF; DNA: TGCGCCAGCAGCTTGTGGGAGGGTTCGGGAACTGAAGCTTTCTTT; size: many; J: TRBJ1-1; D: .; V: TRBV5-1
CDR3: CSAREESDRTEAFF; DNA: TGCAGTGCTAGAGAAGAGTCGGACAGGACTGAAGCTTTCTTT; size: many; J: TRBJ1-1; D: TRBD1; V: TRBV20-1
CDR3: CSARVGGPADENEQFF; DNA: TGCAGTGCTAGAGTAGGGGGCCCTGCGGATGAGAATGAGCAGTTCTTC; size: many; J: TRBJ2-1; D: TRBD1; V: TRBV20-1
CDR3: CASSLVGGLGTEAFF; DNA: TGTGCCAGCAGCTTAGTCGGGGGGCTGGGCACTGAAGCTTTCTTT; size: many; J: TRBJ1-1; D: .; V: TRBV7-2
CDR3: CASRRQGYQETQYF; DNA: TGTGCCAGCAGACGTCAGGGCTATCAAGAGACCCAGTACTTC; size: many; J: TRBJ2-5; D: .; V: TRBV27
CDR3: CATSRAEGEQYF; DNA: TGTGCCACCAGCAGAGCTGAGGGCGAGCAGTACTTC; size: many; J: TRBJ2-7; D: .; V: TRBV15
CDR3: CASSLESGANTGELFF; DNA: TGCGCCAGCAGCTTGGAGTCCGGGGCGAACACCGGGGAGCTGTTTTTT; size: many; J: TRBJ2-2; D: .; V: TRBV5-1
CDR3: CASKAPNFYGYTF; DNA: TGCGCCAGCAAGGCGCCGAACTTCTATGGCTACACCTTC; size: many; J: TRBJ1-2; D: .; V: TRBV6-1
CDR3: CASSPTLGEQFF; DNA: TGTGCCAGCAGCCCAACCTTGGGTGAGCAGTTCTTC; size: .; J: TRBJ2-1; D: .; V: TRBV6-2/TRBV6-3
CDR3: CASSRDGVLAGGDTQYF; DNA: TGTGCCAGCAGTCGAGACGGGGTTCTAGCCGGGGGGGATACGCAGTATTTT; size: many; J: TRBJ2-3; D: TRBD2; V: TRBV12-3/TRBV12-4
CDR3: CASSLLSGASFVFYTF; DNA: TGTGCCAGCAGCCTGCTCTCGGGAGCTTCCTTCGTGTTCTACACCTTC; size: many; J: TRBJ1-2; D: .; V: TRBV3-1
CDR3: CASSSLIGETQYF; DNA: TGTGCCAGCAGCTCCTTAATCGGAGAGACCCAGTACTTC; size: .; J: TRBJ2-5; D: .; V: TRBV7-9
CDR3: CASSFNRGNTIYF; DNA: TGCGCCAGCAGCTTTAACAGGGGAAACACCATATATTTT; size: many; J: TRBJ1-3; D: .; V: TRBV5-1
CDR3: CASSLGSFSQSYSNQPQNF; DNA: TGTGCCAGCAGCTTGGGATCTTTCTCGCAAAGTTATAGCAATCAGCCCCAGAATTTT; size: .; J: TRBJ1-5; D: .; V: TRBV5-5
CDR3: CSAAKTSGGGDTQYF; DNA: TGCAGTGCTGCCAAGACTAGCGGGGGGGGTGATACGCAGTATTTT; size: many; J: TRBJ2-3; D: TRBD2; V: TRBV20-1
CDR3: CASSVGDRGRTEAFF; DNA: TGTGCCAGCAGCGTAGGGGACAGGGGGAGAACTGAAGCTTTCTTT; size: many; J: TRBJ1-1; D: TRBD1; V: TRBV9
CDR3: CASSLGQGESYEQYF; DNA: TGCGCCAGCAGCTTGGGACAGGGCGAATCCTACGAGCAGTACTTC; size: many; J: TRBJ2-7; D: TRBD1; V: TRBV5-1
CDR3: CASSLTQEVRQPQHF; DNA: TGTGCCAGCTCACTGACACAGGAAGTTCGTCAGCCCCAGCATTTT; size: few; J: TRBJ1-5; D: .; V: TRBV5-8
CDR3: CASSRTGGLTEAFF; DNA: TGTGCCAGCAGTCGGACAGGGGGCTTAACTGAAGCTTTCTTT; size: many; J: TRBJ1-1; D: TRBD1; V: TRBV12-3/TRBV12-4
CDR3: CAISESQGYGNQPQHF; DNA: TGTGCCATCAGTGAGTCGCAGGGGTACGGCAATCAGCCCCAGCATTTT; size: many; J: TRBJ1-5; D: .; V: TRBV10-3
CDR3: CASGTGTAPTGEQFF; DNA: TGTGCCAGCGGAACCGGGACGGCCCCAACGGGTGAGCAGTTCTTC; size: many; J: TRBJ2-1; D: .; V: TRBV11-2
CDR3: CASSQAYYRGNYGYTF; DNA: TGTGCCAGCAGCCAAGCCTACTACAGGGGTAACTATGGCTACACCTTC; size: many; J: TRBJ1-2; D: TRBD1; V: TRBV3-1
CDR3: CASSSTGASTDTQYF; DNA: TGTGCCAGCAGCTCTACAGGGGCTAGCACAGATACGCAGTATTTT; size: many; J: TRBJ2-3; D: TRBD1; V: TRBV7-3